This T cell receptor (beta chain) was identified in a study of identifying expanded T cells in peripheral blood. V was cut by 4 bases and J by 2 bases, with 12 bases left in between. CDR3 length equals 13 residues. Germline loops: CDR1 GTSNPN, CDR2 SVGIG (reference sequence). Method: immunoSEQ multiplex PCR; TCRdb's copy keeps in-frame clones and lacks some. The data show about 85,000 clones, more than 75% seen once. Overall study results and limits: Differentially abundant clones: about 1.3 between replicates, around 16 at approximately 13 days, around 19 at four. Variance in clone template counts between two-week samples significantly increased with total template count across all healthy donors.

About this clone: The antigen remains undetermined.

The clonotype originates from a person between 18 and 75 years old in good health. The sequencing input was blood. V gene TRBV30 combines with J gene TRBJ2-7; tentatively, D is TRBD1 (6 bases). The CDR3, as DNA: TGTGCCTGGACAGGGGTGAAAACCTACGAGCAGTACTTC. Encoded protein: CAWTGVKTYEQYF.